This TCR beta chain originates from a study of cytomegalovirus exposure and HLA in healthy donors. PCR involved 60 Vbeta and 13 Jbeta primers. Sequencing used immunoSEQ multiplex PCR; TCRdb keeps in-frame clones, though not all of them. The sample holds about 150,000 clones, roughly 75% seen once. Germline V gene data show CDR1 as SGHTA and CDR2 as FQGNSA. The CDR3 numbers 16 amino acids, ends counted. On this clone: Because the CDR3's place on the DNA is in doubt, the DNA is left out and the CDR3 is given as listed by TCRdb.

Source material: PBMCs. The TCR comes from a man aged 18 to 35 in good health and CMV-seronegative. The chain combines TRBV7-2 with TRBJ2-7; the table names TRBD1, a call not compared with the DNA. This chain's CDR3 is CASSFGQGEGRYEQYF.